This TCR beta chain was observed in a study of identical twins (dated by TCRdb to 2015 to 2016). Broadly, across the study: To test whether fetal clonotypes persist, the study used deep sequencing on TCR alpha and beta repertoires from monozygotic twins, unrelated adults of various ages, and cord blood. To rule out contamination, the twin experiments were replicated at different times with different library preparation protocols. Study-wide findings and limitations: Because the same donors could not be followed over many years, the conclusions relied on cross-sectional statistical analysis. Excess twin sharing in beta out-of-frame sequences was weaker because fewer shared sequences lowered the signal-to-noise ratio. Fewer insertions were carried by abundant cord blood beta clonotypes; a weaker similar trend was observed in young adult naive repertoires, while no such trend was observed in memory repertoires. Out-of-frame TCR alpha sharing in monozygotic twins was systematically underestimated by recombination models, whereas sharing between unrelated individuals was in agreement with the recombination models. Zero-insertion analyses could be partly confounded by invariant T cells such as MAIT and iNKT, although diverse VJ usage argued against such confounding for most clonotypes. Compared with coincidental sharing between unrelated individuals, out-of-frame TCR alpha sequences shared between twins showed an excess of sequences with low generation probability.

Only healthy Caucasian donors were included. Miltenyi CD45RO+ enrichment and human naive T-cell isolation kits were used to isolate memory (CD45RO+) and naive T cells from PBMC. The library came from 5' RACE. TCRdb names Illumina HiSeq 2000 as the instrument used. Template switching introduced a universal primer binding site; the final cDNA contained a unique molecular identifier, enabling accurate counting of TCR cDNA molecules. Specific primers in the conserved constant-segment region were used to synthesize first-strand cDNA for the TCR alpha and beta chains. To control for contamination, every cDNA library was double barcoded, receiving both a SMART-Mk sample barcode and Illumina barcodes. Two successive PCR steps introduced TruSeq adapter sequences along with Illumina sample barcodes. Sequencing of the TCR alpha and beta cDNA libraries was done on the Illumina HiSeq platform using custom primers. Per the original workflow: MiGEC was used to process raw reads and extract unique molecular identifiers, and MiXCR was used to find CDR3 positions. For each individual, recombination models were inferred using an EM algorithm with the repgenHMM and IGoR tools. The tcR package in R was used for shared clonotype analysis, with sharing normalized by the product of cloneset sizes. To study raw recombination free of thymic and clonal selection effects, out-of-frame nonproductive sequences were analyzed. TCRdb reanalyzed the raw reads on its own, using fastp at Q25 for trimming and MiXCR for clone calling, and kept in-frame beta chains. Every distinct CDR3 protein forms one entry, paired with its most common genes and DNA. These V and J calls derive from TCRdb rather than the authors' analysis. The sample table holds under 300,000 distinct CDR3 sequences, of which over 11% were seen once. The ten largest clones capture around 8.9% of the sample.

Reading from cysteine to phenylalanine, the CDR3 counts 13 amino acids. Only CDR3 DNA is held: 39 bases, read in frame from base 1. CDR1 and CDR2 were assigned from the germline V gene as SQVTM and ANQGSEA. As regards this clonotype: The target of this receptor is not known. No base qualities exist here, and no much larger clone lies one base off it.

Sequencing was carried out using memory (CD45RO+) T cells sorted from blood. The cell subset or site label here, explained by the study, means: CD45RO+ enriched T cells. Here the chain combines TRBV29-1 and TRBJ1-1; TRBD1 might be the D gene, on 5 matching bases. The receptor was derived from a woman aged 18-35 years in good health. The DNA reads as follows: TGCACCAGCCAAAAGGGGACGAACACTGAAGCTTTCTTT. Translated, this is CTSQKGTNTEAFF.